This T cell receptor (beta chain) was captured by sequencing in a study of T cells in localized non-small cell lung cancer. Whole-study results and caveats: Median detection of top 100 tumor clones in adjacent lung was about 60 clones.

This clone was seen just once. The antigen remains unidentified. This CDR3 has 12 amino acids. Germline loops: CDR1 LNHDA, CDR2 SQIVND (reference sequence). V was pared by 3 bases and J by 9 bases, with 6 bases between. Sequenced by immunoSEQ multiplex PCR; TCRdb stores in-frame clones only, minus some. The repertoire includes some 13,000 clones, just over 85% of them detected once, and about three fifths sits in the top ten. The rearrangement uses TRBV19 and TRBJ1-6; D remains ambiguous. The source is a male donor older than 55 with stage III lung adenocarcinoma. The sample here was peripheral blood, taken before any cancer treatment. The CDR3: CASSMLSSPLHF. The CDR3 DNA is TGTGCCAGTAGTATGCTGAGTTCACCCCTCCACTTT.